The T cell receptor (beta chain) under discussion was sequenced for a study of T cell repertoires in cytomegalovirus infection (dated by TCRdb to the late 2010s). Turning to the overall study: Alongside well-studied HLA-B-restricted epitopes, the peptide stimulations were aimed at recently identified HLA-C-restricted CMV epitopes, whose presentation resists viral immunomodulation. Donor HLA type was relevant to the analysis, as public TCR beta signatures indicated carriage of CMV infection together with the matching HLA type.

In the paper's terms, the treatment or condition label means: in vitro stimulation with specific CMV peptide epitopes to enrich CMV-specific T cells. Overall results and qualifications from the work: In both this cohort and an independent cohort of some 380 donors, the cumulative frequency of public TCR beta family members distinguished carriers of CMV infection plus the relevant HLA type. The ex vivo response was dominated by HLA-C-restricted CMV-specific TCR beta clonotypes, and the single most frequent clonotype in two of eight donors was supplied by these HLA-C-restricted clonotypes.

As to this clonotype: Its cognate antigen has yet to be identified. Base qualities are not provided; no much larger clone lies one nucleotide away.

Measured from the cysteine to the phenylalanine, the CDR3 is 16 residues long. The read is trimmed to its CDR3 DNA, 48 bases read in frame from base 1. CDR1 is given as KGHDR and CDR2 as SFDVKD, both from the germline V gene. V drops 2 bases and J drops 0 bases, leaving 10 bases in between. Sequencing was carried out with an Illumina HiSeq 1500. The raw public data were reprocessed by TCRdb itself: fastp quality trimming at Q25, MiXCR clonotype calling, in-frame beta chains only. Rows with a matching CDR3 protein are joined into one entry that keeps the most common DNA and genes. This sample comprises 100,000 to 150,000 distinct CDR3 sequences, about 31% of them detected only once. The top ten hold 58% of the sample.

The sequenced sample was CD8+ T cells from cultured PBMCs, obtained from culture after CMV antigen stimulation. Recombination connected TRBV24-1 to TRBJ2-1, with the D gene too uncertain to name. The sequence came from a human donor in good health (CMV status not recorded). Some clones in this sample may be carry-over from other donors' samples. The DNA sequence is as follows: TGTGCCACCAGTGATTCAGGCAAGAGCTCCTACAATGAGCAGTTCTTC. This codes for CATSDSGKSSYNEQFF.